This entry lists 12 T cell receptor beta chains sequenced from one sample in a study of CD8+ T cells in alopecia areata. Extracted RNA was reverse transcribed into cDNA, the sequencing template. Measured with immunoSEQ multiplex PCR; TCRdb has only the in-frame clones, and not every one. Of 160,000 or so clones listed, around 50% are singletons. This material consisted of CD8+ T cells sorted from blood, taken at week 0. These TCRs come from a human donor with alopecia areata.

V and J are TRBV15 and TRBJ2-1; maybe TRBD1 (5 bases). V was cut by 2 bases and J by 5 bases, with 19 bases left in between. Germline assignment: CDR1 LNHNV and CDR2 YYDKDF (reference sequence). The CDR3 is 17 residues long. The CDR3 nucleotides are TGTGCCACCAGCAGACTCCAGGGCCTAACGACAAACAATGAGCAGTTCTTC. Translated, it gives CATSRLQGLTTNNEQFF.

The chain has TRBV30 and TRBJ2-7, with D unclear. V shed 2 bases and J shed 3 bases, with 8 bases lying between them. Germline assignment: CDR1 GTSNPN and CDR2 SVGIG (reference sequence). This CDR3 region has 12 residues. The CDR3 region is CAWSKTLYEQYF. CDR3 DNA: TGTGCCTGGAGTAAGACTCTCTACGAGCAGTACTTC.

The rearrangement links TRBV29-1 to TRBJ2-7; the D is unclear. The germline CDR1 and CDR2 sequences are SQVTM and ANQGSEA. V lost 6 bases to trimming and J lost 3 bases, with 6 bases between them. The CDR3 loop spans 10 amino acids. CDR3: CSVYHYEQYF. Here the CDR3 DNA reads TGCAGCGTCTACCACTACGAGCAGTACTTC.

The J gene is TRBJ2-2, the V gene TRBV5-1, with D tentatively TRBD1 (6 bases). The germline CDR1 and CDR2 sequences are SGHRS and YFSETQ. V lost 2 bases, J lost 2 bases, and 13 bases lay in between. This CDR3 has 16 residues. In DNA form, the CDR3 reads TGCGCCAGCAGCTTCCCGGAAGGGACAAACACCGGGGAGCTGTTTTTT. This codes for CASSFPEGTNTGELFF. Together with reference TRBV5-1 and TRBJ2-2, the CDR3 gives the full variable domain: KAGVTQTPRYLIKTRGQQVTLSCSPISGHRSVSWYQQTPGQGLQFLFEYFSETQRNKGNFPGRFSGRQFSNSRSEMNVSTLELGDSALYLCASSFPEGTNTGELFFGEGSRLTVL.

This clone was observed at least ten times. The CDR3 loop reads CASSARLGQGEGYEQYF. CDR3 DNA sequence: TGTGCCAGCAGCGCGAGGCTTGGACAGGGGGAGGGCTACGAGCAGTACTTC. The J gene is TRBJ2-7, the V gene TRBV7-9; 10 bases match TRBD1. The CDR3 length is 17 residues. The V gene end was trimmed by 5 bases and the J gene end by 3 bases; junction bases not matched to a gene: 13. CDR1 SEHNR and CDR2 FQNEAQ come from the germline V gene (reference sequence).

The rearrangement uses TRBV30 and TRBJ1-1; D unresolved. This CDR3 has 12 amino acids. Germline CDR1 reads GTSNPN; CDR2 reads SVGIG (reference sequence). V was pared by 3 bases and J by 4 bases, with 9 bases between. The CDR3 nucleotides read TGTGCCTGGAGCACGAGCGGCACTGAAGCTTTCTTT. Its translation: CAWSTSGTEAFF.

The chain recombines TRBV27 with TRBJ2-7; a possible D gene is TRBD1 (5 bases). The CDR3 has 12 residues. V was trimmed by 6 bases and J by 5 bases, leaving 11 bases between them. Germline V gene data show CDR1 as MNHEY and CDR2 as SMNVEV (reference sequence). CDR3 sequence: CASRGDGNEQYF. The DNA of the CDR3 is TGTGCCAGCAGAGGGGATGGCAACGAGCAGTACTTC.

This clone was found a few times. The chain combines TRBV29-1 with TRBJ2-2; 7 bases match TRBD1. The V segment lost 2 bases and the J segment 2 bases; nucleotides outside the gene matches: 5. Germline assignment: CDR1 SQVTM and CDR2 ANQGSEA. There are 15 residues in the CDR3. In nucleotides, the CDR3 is TGCAGCGTTGAACCGGGGACAGCCAACACCGGGGAGCTGTTTTTT. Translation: CSVEPGTANTGELFF.

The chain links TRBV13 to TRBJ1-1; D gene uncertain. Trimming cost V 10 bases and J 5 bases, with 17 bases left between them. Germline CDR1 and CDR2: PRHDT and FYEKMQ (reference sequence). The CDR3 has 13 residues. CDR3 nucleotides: TGTGCCACTCGGACCCATTTAGAGACTGAAGCTTTCTTT. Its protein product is CATRTHLETEAFF.

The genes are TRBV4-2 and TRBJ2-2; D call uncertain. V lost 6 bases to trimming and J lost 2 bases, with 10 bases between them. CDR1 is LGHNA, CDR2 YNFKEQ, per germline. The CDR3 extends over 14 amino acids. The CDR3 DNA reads TGTGCCAGCAGTCCAACTCCTAACACCGGGGAGCTGTTTTTT. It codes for CASSPTPNTGELFF.

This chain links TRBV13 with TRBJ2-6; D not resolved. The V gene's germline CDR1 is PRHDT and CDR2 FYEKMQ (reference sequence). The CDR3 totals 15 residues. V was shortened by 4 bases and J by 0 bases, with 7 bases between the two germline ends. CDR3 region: CASSYYSSGANVLTF. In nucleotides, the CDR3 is TGTGCCAGCAGCTACTACAGCTCTGGGGCCAACGTCCTGACTTTC.

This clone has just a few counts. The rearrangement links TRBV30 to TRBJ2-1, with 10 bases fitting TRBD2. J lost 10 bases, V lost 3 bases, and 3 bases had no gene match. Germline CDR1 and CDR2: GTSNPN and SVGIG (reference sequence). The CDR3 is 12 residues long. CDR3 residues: CAWSATSGEQFF. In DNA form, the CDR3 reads TGTGCCTGGAGCGCGACTAGCGGGGAGCAGTTCTTC.